This T cell receptor beta chain was found in a study of OX40 agonist ivuxolimab in advanced cancers. The junction had 11 bases not matched to a gene; V was cut back by 9 bases and J by 2 bases. Germline loops: CDR1 SGDLS, CDR2 YYNGEE. The CDR3 is made up of 16 amino acids. Method: immunoSEQ multiplex PCR; TCRdb's copy keeps in-frame clones and lacks some. This sample yields some 94,000 clones, of which around nine tenths are seen a single time; about 0.73% belongs to the top ten. The TCR was taken from an adult with an advanced solid tumor such as melanoma, head and neck, liver or kidney cancer. The sequences come from CD4+ or CD8+ T cells sorted from blood, collected in a trial of the OX40 agonist ivuxolimab. The rearrangement links TRBV9 to TRBJ2-2; 9 bases are shared with TRBD1. The CDR3 sequence: CANCPGQGLNTGELFF. The DNA of the CDR3 is TGTGCCAACTGCCCGGGACAGGGACTCAACACCGGGGAGCTGTTTTTT. The entire variable domain, with the rest obtained from reference TRBV9 and TRBJ2-2, is as follows: DSGVTQTPKHLITATGQRVTLRCSPRSGDLSVYWYQQSLDQGLQFLIQYYNGEERAKGNILERFSAQQFPDLHSELNLSSLELGDSALYFCANCPGQGLNTGELFFGEGSRLTVL.